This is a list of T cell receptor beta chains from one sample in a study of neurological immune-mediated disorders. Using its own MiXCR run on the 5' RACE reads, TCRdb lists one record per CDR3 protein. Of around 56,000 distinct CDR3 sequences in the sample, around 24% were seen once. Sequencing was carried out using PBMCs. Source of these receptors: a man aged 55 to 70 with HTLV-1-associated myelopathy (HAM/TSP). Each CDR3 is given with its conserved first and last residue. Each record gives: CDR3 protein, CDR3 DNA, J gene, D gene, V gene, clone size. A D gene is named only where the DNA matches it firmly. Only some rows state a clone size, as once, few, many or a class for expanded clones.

CDR3: CASSDHRTVNQPQHF
DNA: TGTGCCAGCAGTGACCACCGGACAGTCAATCAGCCCCAGCATTTT
J: TRBJ1-5
D: .
V: TRBV2
size: many

CDR3: CASSQEGTGGDTQYF
DNA: TGCGCCAGCAGCCAAGAGGGTACAGGCGGTGATACGCAGTATTTT
J: TRBJ2-3
D: .
V: TRBV4-1
size: many

CDR3: CASSVESIPNTGELFF
DNA: TGTGCCAGCAGCGTAGAGTCGATTCCGAACACCGGGGAGCTGTTTTTT
J: TRBJ2-2
D: .
V: TRBV9
size: many

CDR3: CASSLLTGEKLFF
DNA: TGTGCCAGCAGCTTGTTGACGGGTGAAAAACTGTTTTTT
J: TRBJ1-4
D: .
V: TRBV5-5
size: many

CDR3: CSARDFKTGFTDTQYF
DNA: TGCAGTGCTAGAGATTTTAAAACAGGTTTCACAGATACGCAGTATTTT
J: TRBJ2-3
D: .
V: TRBV20-1
size: many

CDR3: CSVHEGTGYEQYF
DNA: TGCAGCGTTCATGAGGGGACGGGCTACGAGCAGTACTTC
J: TRBJ2-7
D: .
V: TRBV29-1
size: .

CDR3: CASSPLLRDKAYEQYF
DNA: TGTGCCAGCAGTCCCCTACTCCGGGACAAGGCCTACGAGCAGTACTTC
J: TRBJ2-7
D: .
V: TRBV28
size: many

CDR3: CASTPDRVSYEQYF
DNA: TGTGCCAGCACCCCGGACAGGGTATCCTACGAGCAGTACTTC
J: TRBJ2-7
D: TRBD1
V: TRBV18
size: medium-sized

CDR3: CASSLAGALSSNEQFF
DNA: TGTGCCAGCAGCTTGGCCGGGGCCCTCTCAAGCAATGAGCAGTTCTTC
J: TRBJ2-1
D: .
V: TRBV5-4
size: many

CDR3: CSATGLVGNLYEQYF
DNA: TGCAGTGCTACCGGACTGGTGGGCAACCTCTACGAGCAGTACTTC
J: TRBJ2-7
D: .
V: TRBV20-1
size: many